The entry below describes one TCR beta chain. Germline lookup yields CDR1 SGHDN and CDR2 FVKESK. V lost 4 bases, J lost 7 bases, and 1 base stayed unmatched. This CDR3 is built from 12 residues. These data are taken from a study of blood T cell repertoires in COVID-19. About the study: Acute and convalescent COVID-19 specimens originated in the United States, Italy and Spain. T cells, B-cell-depleted T cells, or PBMCs provided the cDNA or gDNA that served as material.

Per the study methods: Amplified reference gene primers provided the basis for estimating nucleated cell counts. The table came from immunoSEQ multiplex PCR; TCRdb's copy has only in-frame clones and leaves some out. V and J calls plus clone size are reproduced from that table; the DNA served to infer D and trimming. There are around 99,000 clones in the sample; 80% to 85% occur only once, and about 4% lies in the top ten. The V gene is TRBV14, the J gene TRBJ2-1; 7 bases map to TRBD2. The source material was peripheral blood. This TCR was sampled from a human donor in a cohort sampled during active COVID-19. CDR3 loop: CASSPSGNEQFF. CDR3 coding DNA: TGTGCCAGCAGCCCTAGCGGTAATGAGCAGTTCTTC.